This TCR beta chain is drawn from a study of breast tumors, draining lymph nodes, adjacent tissues. Axillary draining lymph nodes of breast cancer patients supplied the node samples. General study results and limits: Compared with lymph nodes, tumors were less diverse; compared with nontumor tissue, more.

V gave up 0 bases and J gave up 0 bases, with 11 bases separating them. The CDR3 is made up of 16 amino acids. Germline V gives CDR1 SGHTA, CDR2 FQGTGA. Each CDR3 protein gets one entry after TCRdb re-called the multiplex PCR reads with MiXCR. The sample lists about 200,000 distinct CDR3 sequences, approximately 31% occurring once. With respect to this clonotype: The target antigen is unknown.

The receptor comes from a female donor with breast cancer. Some clones in this sample may be carry-over from other donors' samples. The rearrangement joins TRBV7-3 to TRBJ2-5; D is perhaps TRBD1 or TRBD2 (6 bases each). The sequenced material came from axillary lymph node tissue. This chain's CDR3 is CASSLTGGPYQETQYF. CDR3 nucleotides: TGTGCCAGCAGCTTAACGGGGGGCCCTTACCAAGAGACCCAGTACTTC. Full variable domain (rest looked up from reference TRBV7-3 and TRBJ2-5): GAGVSQTPSNKVTEKGKYVELRCDPISGHTALYWYRQSLGQGPEFLIYFQGTGAADDSGLPNDRFFAVRPEGSVSTLKIQRTERGDSAVYLCASSLTGGPYQETQYFGPGTRLLVL.